One sample yielded the 29 T cell receptor beta chains listed below, sequenced in a study of regulatory T cells in long-lasting Graves disease. Time point given: persistent/refractory GD, antithyroid drugs over 5 years with positive TRAb. The TCR library was made from RNA that had been extracted from PBMCs in TRIzol. Investigators prepared the TCR beta libraries by applying iRepertoire HTBI primers and Arm-PCR of CDR3 regions. TCRdb redid the calling of the multiplex PCR reads with MiXCR, one entry per CDR3 protein. The table records about 470,000 distinct CDR3 sequences, around 21% of them present only once. Sequencing used peripheral blood mononuclear cells (PBMCs), obtained when the disease was refractory, from a patient treated with antithyroid drugs. These receptors all come from a female donor with Graves disease.

The CDR3 DNA follows: TGCGCCAGCAGCCACCTTTTAGCGGGAGAATCCAAAAACATTCAGTACTTC. It specifies CASSHLLAGESKNIQYF. This rearrangement joins TRBV4-1 to TRBJ2-4; TRBD2 matches at 9 bases. Germline CDR1 MGHRA, CDR2 YSYEKL. The CDR3 is 17 amino acids. Losses at the gene ends were 3 bases for V and 2 bases for J; bases not matched to a gene: 8.

This clonotype was observed many times. The CDR3 loop is CASSLVAGPQGRGYTF. CDR3 nucleotides: TGCGCCAGCAGCTTGGTGGCGGGGCCCCAAGGACGGGGCTACACCTTC. The rearrangement links TRBV5-1 to TRBJ1-2; D possibly corresponds to TRBD1 (5 bases). Deletions cut 0 bases from V and 8 bases from J, with 20 bases between. This CDR3 comprises 16 residues. CDR1 is SGHRS and CDR2 is YFSETQ in the germline V gene. Drawing the rest from reference TRBV5-1 and TRBJ1-2, the complete variable domain is KAGVTQTPRYLIKTRGQQVTLSCSPISGHRSVSWYQQTPGQGLQFLFEYFSETQRNKGNFPGRFSGRQFSNSRSEMNVSTLELGDSALYLCASSLVAGPQGRGYTFGSGTRLTVV.

This clonotype has a count of ten or more. The rearrangement links TRBV27 to TRBJ1-2; D gene uncertain. V lost 3 bases to trimming and J lost 2 bases, with 10 bases between them. The CDR3 runs 14 residues. Germline CDR1 reads MNHEY; CDR2 reads SMNVEV (reference sequence). This CDR3 is CASSLAQDNYGYTF. As DNA, the CDR3 is TGTGCCAGCAGTTTGGCGCAGGACAACTATGGCTACACCTTC.

This clonotype was seen repeatedly, ten times or more. The V and J genes are TRBV7-3 and TRBJ2-4; D remains ambiguous. Germline V lookup: CDR1 SGHTA, CDR2 FQGTGA. This CDR3 is built from 13 residues. The ends were cut back, 2 bases at V and 1 base at J, with 3 bases in the middle. Written as DNA, the CDR3 is TGTGCCAGCAGCTTAGACGCCAAAAACATTCAGTACTTC. Amino acids: CASSLDAKNIQYF. Complete variable domain (other parts from reference TRBV7-3 and TRBJ2-4): GAGVSQTPSNKVTEKGKYVELRCDPISGHTALYWYRQSLGQGPEFLIYFQGTGAADDSGLPNDRFFAVRPEGSVSTLKIQRTERGDSAVYLCASSLDAKNIQYFGAGTRLSVL.

Ten or more counts support this clonotype. This rearrangement joins TRBV12-3 or TRBV12-4 to TRBJ1-5, with 9 bases aligning to TRBD1. J lost 8 bases, V lost 8 bases, and 13 bases had no gene match. This CDR3 spans 15 amino acids. The CDR3 DNA is TGTGCCAGCCGGAGGGGGACAGGGAGAAGGGAGCCCCAGCATTTT. Residues: CASRRGTGRREPQHF.

V is TRBV10-1 and J is TRBJ2-2; D ambiguous. The germline V gene encodes CDR1 WNHNN and CDR2 SYGVQD (reference sequence). This CDR3 contains 12 residues. The V gene lost 6 bases and the J gene lost 7 bases, with 9 bases spanning the gap. Written as DNA, the CDR3 is TGCGCCAGCAGCCTGACCGACGGGGAGCTGTTTTTT. Its protein product is CASSLTDGELFF.

V and J are TRBV12-3 or TRBV12-4 and TRBJ1-1; D gene ambiguous. This CDR3 has 15 amino acids. V was trimmed by 2 bases and J by 0 bases, leaving 10 bases between them. The CDR3 here is CASSLKSGVNTEAFF. CDR3 DNA: TGTGCCAGCAGTTTAAAGAGCGGAGTGAACACTGAAGCTTTCTTT.

As regards this clonotype: This probably arose from a read error, given a far larger clone one base away. V and J are TRBV3-1 and TRBJ1-1; 7 bases align to TRBD1. This CDR3 has 14 residues. Germline loops: CDR1 LGHDT, CDR2 YNNKEL (reference sequence). DNA of the CDR3: TGTGCCGGCAGCCTAGGGGGCCTAAACACTGAAGCTTTCTTT. Translated: CAGSLGGLNTEAFF.

This clonotype occurred many times. V gene TRBV6-9 combines with J gene TRBJ2-2; 15 bases fit TRBD2. J lost 7 bases, V lost 4 bases, and 4 bases had no gene match. Germline V CDR1 and CDR2: MNHGY, SVAAGI. The CDR3 totals 16 residues. CDR3 region: CASSSRTSGRVGELFF. CDR3 coding DNA: TGTGCCAGCAGTTCACGGACTAGCGGGAGGGTCGGGGAGCTGTTTTTT.

The chain has TRBV7-9 and TRBJ2-7; 10 bases align to TRBD2. The CDR3 covers 16 residues. Germline trimming cut 5 bases from V and 3 bases from J; bases unmatched to any gene: 10. Germline CDR1 and CDR2: SEHNR and FQNEAQ (reference sequence). For the CDR3, the DNA is TGTGCCAGCAGCACTGCCAGGACTAGCGGCTACTACGAGCAGTACTTC. Its protein product is CASSTARTSGYYEQYF.

A note on this clonotype: The junction does not match germline at one end; this may be a read error. The V and J genes are TRBV2 and TRBJ2-7; D remains unclear. The CDR3 sequence is 8 residues long. Germline V gene sequence: CDR1 SNHLY, CDR2 FYNNEI. CDR3 in amino acids: CASGGQHF. The CDR3 DNA reads TGTGCCAGCGGCGGCCAGCACTTC. The full variable domain, with the rest looked up from reference TRBV2 and TRBJ2-7, is EPEVTQTPSHQVTQMGQEVILRCVPISNHLYFYWYRQILGQKVEFLVSFYNNEISEKSEIFDDQFSVERPDGSNFTLKIRSTKLEDSAMYFCASGGQHFGPGTRLTVT.

This clonotype was seen at least ten times. V is TRBV10-3 and J is TRBJ1-2; 8 nucleotides agree with TRBD1. The germline gives CDR1 ENHRY, CDR2 SYGVKD. Unmatched junction bases numbered 5, after V lost 4 bases and J lost 4 bases. The CDR3 length is 14 residues. The CDR3 loop is CAISAGGPTYGYTF. CDR3 coding DNA: TGTGCCATCAGTGCAGGGGGCCCGACCTATGGCTACACCTTC.

This clonotype was seen more than once but under ten times. This chain connects TRBV6-1 to TRBJ1-1; the match to TRBD1 covers 10 bases. This CDR3 spans 14 amino acids. Germline V gene lookup returns CDR1 MNHNS and CDR2 SASEGT. V shed 7 bases, J shed 2 bases, and the junction held 4 bases outside the gene matches. In DNA form, the CDR3 reads TGTGCCAGCACCCGGACAGGGGGTAACACTGAAGCTTTCTTT. Its protein is CASTRTGGNTEAFF.

The table lists this clonotype with many counts. The chain employs TRBV7-3 and TRBJ2-7; 7 nucleotides match TRBD2. V gave up 3 bases and J gave up 2 bases; unmatched junction bases: 10. The germline V gene encodes CDR1 SGHTA and CDR2 FQGTGA. The CDR3 totals 16 residues. The CDR3 here is CASSFLTGTTAYEQYF. In DNA form, the CDR3 reads TGTGCCAGCAGCTTCCTCACCGGGACTACCGCCTACGAGCAGTACTTC.

In its sample, this clonotype was seen many times. The chain employs TRBV6-2 or TRBV6-3 and TRBJ2-7; the match to TRBD2 covers 8 bases. The germline V gene encodes CDR1 MNHEY and CDR2 SVGEGT. J was trimmed by 2 bases and V by 4 bases; bases with no gene match: 10. The CDR3 has 16 amino acids. Here the CDR3 DNA reads TGTGCCAGCAGTTCCCTCGGGAGGGCCAGAACCTACGAGCAGTACTTC. Translating gives CASSSLGRARTYEQYF.

This clonotype turned up a few times. The rearrangement uses TRBV11-2 and TRBJ2-1, with D tentatively TRBD2 (6 bases). Trimming removed 7 bases from V and 7 bases from J, with 29 bases in between. Germline V lookup: CDR1 SGHAT, CDR2 FQNNGV. CDR3 length: 18 residues. CDR3 region: CASTKHQSGLRRDNEQFF. The DNA for the CDR3 is TGTGCCAGCACTAAACACCAGAGCGGGTTGAGAAGGGATAATGAGCAGTTCTTC.

The table lists this clonotype with a few counts. The chain carries TRBV20-1 and TRBJ1-1; D ambiguous. The V end was cut by 3 bases, the J end by 0 bases, with 8 bases between. Germline loops: CDR1 DFQATT, CDR2 SNEGSKA (reference sequence). The CDR3 sequence is 13 residues long. CDR3 sequence (DNA): TGCAGTGCTAGGACGGGGATGAACACTGAAGCTTTCTTT. Residues: CSARTGMNTEAFF.

The V and J genes are TRBV2 and TRBJ2-3; possible D gene TRBD1, 6 bases. The CDR3 totals 14 residues. The V gene lost 8 bases and the J gene lost 0 bases, with 12 bases spanning the gap. Germline loops: CDR1 SNHLY, CDR2 FYNNEI. DNA for the CDR3: TGTGCCAGCCGACGGGACACGAGCACAGATACGCAGTATTTT. Translating gives CASRRDTSTDTQYF.

In its sample, this clonotype was seen a few times. V usage is TRBV28 and J usage is TRBJ2-6; the D is unclear. V shed 6 bases and J shed 4 bases, with 22 bases lying between them. Per germline, CDR1 MDHEN and CDR2 SYDVKM. CDR3 length: 18 amino acids. The CDR3 bases are TGTGCCAGCAGACACCTTCGCGCCCTGAGGTCCGGGGCCAACGTCCTGACTTTC. This translates into CASRHLRALRSGANVLTF. Full variable domain (outside the CDR3, taken from reference TRBV28 and TRBJ2-6): DVKVTQSSRYLVKRTGEKVFLECVQDMDHENMFWYRQDPGLGLRLIYFSYDVKMKEKGDIPEGYSVSREKKERFSLILESASTNQTSMYLCASRHLRALRSGANVLTFGAGSRLTVL.

At least ten counts were recorded for this clonotype. This rearrangement joins TRBV6-1 to TRBJ2-5, with TRBD1 matching 9 bases. Germline trimming cut 5 bases from V and 10 bases from J; bases unmatched to any gene: 11. The CDR3 length is 14 residues. Germline V CDR1 and CDR2: MNHNS, SASEGT. CDR3 amino acids: CASSQSDRGKGQYF. DNA for the CDR3: TGTGCCAGCAGTCAATCGGACAGGGGCAAGGGCCAGTACTTC.

At least ten counts were recorded for this clonotype. V and J are TRBV28 and TRBJ2-7; 8 positions agree with TRBD2. The trim removed 2 bases at V and 6 bases at J, leaving 15 bases unmatched. The CDR3 is 17 residues long. Germline-derived CDR1 and CDR2 are MDHEN and SYDVKM. For the CDR3, the DNA is TGTGCCAGCAGTTTAAGTTTTATACGGGAGGGCCGCCGCGAGCAGTACTTC. This translates into CASSLSFIREGRREQYF. The whole variable domain, filled in from reference TRBV28 and TRBJ2-7, reads DVKVTQSSRYLVKRTGEKVFLECVQDMDHENMFWYRQDPGLGLRLIYFSYDVKMKEKGDIPEGYSVSREKKERFSLILESASTNQTSMYLCASSLSFIREGRREQYFGPGTRLTVT.

This clonotype came up once. This chain uses TRBV6-2 or TRBV6-3 with TRBJ1-2; TRBD1 aligns across 9 bases. This CDR3 contains 15 residues. CDR1 is MNHEY and CDR2 is SVGEGT in the germline V gene. Trimming removed 5 bases from V and 5 bases from J; junction bases left unmatched: 9. CDR3 DNA sequence: TGTGCCAGCAGTGACATCCGGGACAGGGCGTATGGCTACACCTTC. Protein product: CASSDIRDRAYGYTF.

This clonotype has a count of ten or more. The chain has TRBV2 and TRBJ2-6; the match to TRBD1 covers 8 bases. Germline V gene lookup returns CDR1 SNHLY and CDR2 FYNNEI. J gave up 0 bases and V 7 bases, and 11 bases lay outside the gene matches. The CDR3 spans 18 residues. The CDR3 protein is CASTRGYTGGSGANVLTF. CDR3 sequence (DNA): TGTGCCAGCACCAGGGGTTATACAGGGGGCTCTGGGGCCAACGTCCTGACTTTC.

The chain recombines TRBV4-1 with TRBJ1-5; TRBD1 is a possible D gene (6 bases). The CDR3 has 15 residues. The germline V gene has CDR1 MGHRA and CDR2 YSYEKL. Trimming pared 0 bases from V and 2 bases from J, leaving 8 bases between. CDR3 nucleotide sequence: TGCGCCAGCAGCCAAGAGGCAGGGGGCAATCAGCCCCAGCATTTT. It specifies CASSQEAGGNQPQHF.

In its sample, this clonotype was seen many times. The chain has TRBV28 and TRBJ1-4; TRBD1 is a possible D gene (6 bases). The V gene's germline CDR1 is MDHEN and CDR2 SYDVKM. This CDR3 region has 14 residues. The ends were cut back, 6 bases at V and 5 bases at J, with 13 bases in the middle. The CDR3 spells CASRRDRRNEKLFF. CDR3 nucleotides: TGTGCCAGCAGGAGAGACAGGCGGAATGAAAAACTGTTTTTT.

This clonotype was observed many times. The chain joins TRBV15 to TRBJ2-5; 7 bases are a match to TRBD2. V was clipped by 0 bases and J by 5 bases; unmatched bases: 9. Germline loops: CDR1 LNHNV, CDR2 YYDKDF (reference sequence). This CDR3 has 16 amino acids. CDR3 region: CATSRDSSGNGETQYF. For the CDR3, the DNA is TGTGCCACCAGCAGAGATTCCAGCGGGAACGGGGAGACCCAGTACTTC.

As concerns this clonotype: Since a much larger clone is just one base distant, this may be a read error. The V call is TRBV3-1, the J call TRBJ2-2; no firm D call. From germline, CDR1 is LGHDT and CDR2 YNNKEL (reference sequence). The ends were cut back, 2 bases at V and 4 bases at J, with 11 bases in the middle. The CDR3 extends over 15 amino acids. The CDR3 nucleotides read TGTGCCAGCAGCCAATTGTTACAGAGCACCGGGGAGCTGTTTTTT. It specifies CASSQLLQSTGELFF.

Comment on this clonotype: One base away lies a much larger clone, so this may be a sequencing read error. The missing conserved phenylalanine or tryptophan at the end of this CDR3 makes a read error likely. The rearrangement uses TRBV7-9 and TRBJ1-2, with TRBD1 identical over 7 bases. CDR3 size: 15 residues. The germline V gene has CDR1 SEHNR and CDR2 FQNEAQ (reference sequence). The ends lost 5 bases at V and 6 bases at J; junction bases unmatched: 12. For the CDR3, the DNA is TGTGCCAGCAGCGAGGGAGAGGGGGCGCAAGATGGCTACACCTCC. Its translation is CASSEGEGAQDGYTS.

This clonotype was seen repeatedly, ten times or more. The rearrangement uses TRBV6-1 and TRBJ2-5; 11 bases map to TRBD1. The CDR3 covers 17 residues. Germline V CDR1 and CDR2: MNHNS, SASEGT. The V and J ends lost 1 base and 5 bases, in that order; junction bases with no gene match: 9. The CDR3 DNA reads TGTGCCAGCAGTGAAGGGGCAGGACAGGGGGCGAGGGAGACCCAGTACTTC. Translating gives CASSEGAGQGARETQYF.